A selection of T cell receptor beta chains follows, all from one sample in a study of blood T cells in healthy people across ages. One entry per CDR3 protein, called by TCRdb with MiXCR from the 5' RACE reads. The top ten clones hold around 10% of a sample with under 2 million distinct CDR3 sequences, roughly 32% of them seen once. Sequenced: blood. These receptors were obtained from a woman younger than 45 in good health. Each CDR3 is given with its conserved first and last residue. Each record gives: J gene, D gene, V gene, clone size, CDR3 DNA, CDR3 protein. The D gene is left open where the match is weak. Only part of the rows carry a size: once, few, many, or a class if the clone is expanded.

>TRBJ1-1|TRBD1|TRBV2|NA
TGTGCCAGCGGGGACAGGGGCATGAACACTGAAGCTTTCTTT
CASGDRGMNTEAFF
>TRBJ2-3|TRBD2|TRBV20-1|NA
TGCAGTGCTAGATGGCTAGCGGGATTCGATACGCAGTATTTT
CSARWLAGFDTQYF
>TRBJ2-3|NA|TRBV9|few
TGTGCCAGCAGCCCGTTTTTTTCGGGGGATACGCAGTATTTT
CASSPFFSGDTQYF
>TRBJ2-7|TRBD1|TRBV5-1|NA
TGCGCCAGCAGCTCATCTGCCGGGACAGGGAGGACCTACGAGCAGTACTTC
CASSSSAGTGRTYEQYF
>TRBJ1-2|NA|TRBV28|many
TGTGCCAGCAGTCCCCGTGGACGGACTGGATACGGCTACACCTTC
CASSPRGRTGYGYTF
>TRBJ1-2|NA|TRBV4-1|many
TGCGCCAGCAGCGCCCGGACTGGGTCGGACTATGGCTACACCTTC
CASSARTGSDYGYTF
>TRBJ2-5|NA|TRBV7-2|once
TGTGCCATCAGCCCCGGTCGGGGCGGGTCCTGGGAGGCCCAGTACTTC
CAISPGRGGSWEAQYF
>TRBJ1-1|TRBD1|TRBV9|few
TGTGCCAGCAGCGTAGGGACAGGGGCCACTGAAGCTTTCTTT
CASSVGTGATEAFF
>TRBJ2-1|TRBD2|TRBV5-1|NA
TGCGCCAGCAGCTTGGCCGGGACTAGCGTCGTCAATGAGCAGTTCTTC
CASSLAGTSVVNEQFF
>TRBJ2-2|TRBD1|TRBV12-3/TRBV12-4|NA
TGTGCCAGCAGGGACAGGGTTGGATTCACCGGGGAGCTGTTTTTT
CASRDRVGFTGELFF
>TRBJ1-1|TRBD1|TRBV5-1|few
TGCGCCAGCAGCTTGTCACTACAGGGGTCTGAAGCTTTCTTT
CASSLSLQGSEAFF
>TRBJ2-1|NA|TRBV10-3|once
TGTGCCGTCAGTGAGTTGGCTTCCCCCTTTAATGAGCAGTTCTTC
CAVSELASPFNEQFF
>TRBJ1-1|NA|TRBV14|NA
TGTGCCAGCAGCCAAGACAGAGCGGTCATGAACACTGAAGCTTTCTTT
CASSQDRAVMNTEAFF
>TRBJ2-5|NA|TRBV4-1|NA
TGCGCCAGCAGCCAAGATTCAACGGGGGCCATCCAAGAGACCCAGTACTTC
CASSQDSTGAIQETQYF
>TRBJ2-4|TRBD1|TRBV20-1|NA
TGCAGTGCTAGAGATAGGACAGGGGGAAACATTCAGTACTTC
CSARDRTGGNIQYF
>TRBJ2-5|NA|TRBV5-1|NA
TGCGCCAGCAGCTTGGCCAAATGGGGAGAGACCCAGTACTTC
CASSLAKWGETQYF
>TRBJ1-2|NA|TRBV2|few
TGTGCCAGCAGTGGACTTGATGGCTACACCTTC
CASSGLDGYTF
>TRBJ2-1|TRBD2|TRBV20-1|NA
TGCAGTGCTGGAGATGGCGGCGGGAGGGGATCCTACAATGAGCAGTTCTTC
CSAGDGGGRGSYNEQFF
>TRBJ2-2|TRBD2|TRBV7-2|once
TGTGCCAGCAGCTTAGTCCCGCGGGAGAGTGACACCGGGGAGCTGTTTTTT
CASSLVPRESDTGELFF
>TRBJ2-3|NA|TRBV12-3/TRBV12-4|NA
TGTGCCAGCAAGCCCCCGACAGATACGCAGTATTTT
CASKPPTDTQYF
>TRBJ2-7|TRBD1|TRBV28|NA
TGTGCCAGCAACTCCTCCGGGACAGGGGTCGAGCAGTACTTC
CASNSSGTGVEQYF